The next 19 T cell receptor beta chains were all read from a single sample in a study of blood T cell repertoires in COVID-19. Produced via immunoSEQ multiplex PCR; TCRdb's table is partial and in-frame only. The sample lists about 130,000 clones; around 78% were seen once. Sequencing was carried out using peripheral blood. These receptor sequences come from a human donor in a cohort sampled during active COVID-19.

CDR3 sequence: CAWTTGVLGGWREKLFF. DNA of the CDR3: TGTGCCTGGACCACAGGGGTCTTAGGAGGTTGGAGGGAAAAACTGTTTTTT. The chain has TRBV30 and TRBJ1-4, with 7 bases identical to TRBD1. The V gene's germline CDR1 is GTSNPN and CDR2 SVGIG (reference sequence). Trimming took 4 bases from V and 8 from J; bases not matched to a gene: 19. CDR3 length: 17 amino acids.

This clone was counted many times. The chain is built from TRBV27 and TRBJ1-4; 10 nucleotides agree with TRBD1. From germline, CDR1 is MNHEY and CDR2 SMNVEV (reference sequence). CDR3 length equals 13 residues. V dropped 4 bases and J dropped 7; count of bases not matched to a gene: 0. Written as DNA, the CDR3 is TGTGCCAGCAGTTGGACAGGGGGTGAAAAACTGTTTTTT. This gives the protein CASSWTGGEKLFF.

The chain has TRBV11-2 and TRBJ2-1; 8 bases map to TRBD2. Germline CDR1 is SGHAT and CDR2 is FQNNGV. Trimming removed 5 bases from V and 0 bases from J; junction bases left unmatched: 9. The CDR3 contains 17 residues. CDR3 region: CASSPTSAGGSYNEQFF. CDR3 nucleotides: TGTGCCAGCAGCCCGACTAGCGCTGGGGGCTCCTACAATGAGCAGTTCTTC.

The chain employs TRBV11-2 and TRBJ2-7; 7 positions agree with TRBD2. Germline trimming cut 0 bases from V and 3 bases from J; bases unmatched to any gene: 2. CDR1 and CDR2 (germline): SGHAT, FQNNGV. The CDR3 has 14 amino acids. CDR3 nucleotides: TGTGCCAGCAGCTTAGATAGGGAGGGCTACGAGCAGTACTTC. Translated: CASSLDREGYEQYF.

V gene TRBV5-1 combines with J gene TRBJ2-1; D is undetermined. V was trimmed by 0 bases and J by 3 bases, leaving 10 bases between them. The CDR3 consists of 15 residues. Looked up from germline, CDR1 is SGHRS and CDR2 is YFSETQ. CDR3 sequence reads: CASSLASADYNEQFF. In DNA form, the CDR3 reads TGCGCCAGCAGCTTGGCCTCGGCGGACTACAATGAGCAGTTCTTC. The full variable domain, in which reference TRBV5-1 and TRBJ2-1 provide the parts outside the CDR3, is KAGVTQTPRYLIKTRGQQVTLSCSPISGHRSVSWYQQTPGQGLQFLFEYFSETQRNKGNFPGRFSGRQFSNSRSEMNVSTLELGDSALYLCASSLASADYNEQFFGPGTRLTVL.

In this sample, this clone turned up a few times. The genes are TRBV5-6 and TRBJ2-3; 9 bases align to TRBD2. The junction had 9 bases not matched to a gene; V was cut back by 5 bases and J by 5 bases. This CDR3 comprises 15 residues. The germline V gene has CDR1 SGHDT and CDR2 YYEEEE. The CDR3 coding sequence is TGTGCCAGCAGGCGGGAGGGTTACTCCCAAGATACGCAGTATTTT. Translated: CASRREGYSQDTQYF.

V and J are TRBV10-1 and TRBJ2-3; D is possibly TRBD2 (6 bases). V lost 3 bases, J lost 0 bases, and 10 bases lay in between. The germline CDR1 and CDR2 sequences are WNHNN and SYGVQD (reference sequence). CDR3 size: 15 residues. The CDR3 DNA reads TGCGCCAGCAGTGATTACCGGGGGAGCACAGATACGCAGTATTTT. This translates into CASSDYRGSTDTQYF.

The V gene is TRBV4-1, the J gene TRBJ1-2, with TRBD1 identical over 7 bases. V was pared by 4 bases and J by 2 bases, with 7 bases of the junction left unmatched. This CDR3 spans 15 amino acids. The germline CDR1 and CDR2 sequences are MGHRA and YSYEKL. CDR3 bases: TGCGCCAGCAGCCCAACCCCGGGACAGAACTATGGCTACACCTTC. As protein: CASSPTPGQNYGYTF.

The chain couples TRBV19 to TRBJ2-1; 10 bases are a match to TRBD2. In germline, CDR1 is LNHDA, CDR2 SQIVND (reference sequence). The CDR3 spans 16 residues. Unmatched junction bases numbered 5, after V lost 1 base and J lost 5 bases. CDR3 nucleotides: TGTGCCAGTAGTATAGGTATGCTAGCGGGGGACAATGAGCAGTTCTTC. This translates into CASSIGMLAGDNEQFF.

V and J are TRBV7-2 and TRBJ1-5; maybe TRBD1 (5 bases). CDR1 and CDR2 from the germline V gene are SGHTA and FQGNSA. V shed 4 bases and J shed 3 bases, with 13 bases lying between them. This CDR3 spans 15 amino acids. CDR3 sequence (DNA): TGTGCCAGCAGCTCCGGAAGACAGATCAATCAGCCCCAGCATTTT. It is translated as CASSSGRQINQPQHF.

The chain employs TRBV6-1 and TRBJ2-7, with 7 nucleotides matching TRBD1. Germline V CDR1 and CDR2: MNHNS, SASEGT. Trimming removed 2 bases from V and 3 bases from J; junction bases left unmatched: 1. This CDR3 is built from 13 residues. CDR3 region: CASSERGLYEQYF. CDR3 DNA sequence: TGTGCCAGCAGTGAAAGGGGGCTCTACGAGCAGTACTTC.

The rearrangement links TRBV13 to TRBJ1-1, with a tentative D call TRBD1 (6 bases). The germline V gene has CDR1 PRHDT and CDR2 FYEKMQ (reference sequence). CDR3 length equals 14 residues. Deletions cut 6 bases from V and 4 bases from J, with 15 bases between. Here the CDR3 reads CASRRGQIITEAFF. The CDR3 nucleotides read TGTGCCAGCAGACGCGGACAGATAATCACTGAAGCTTTCTTT.

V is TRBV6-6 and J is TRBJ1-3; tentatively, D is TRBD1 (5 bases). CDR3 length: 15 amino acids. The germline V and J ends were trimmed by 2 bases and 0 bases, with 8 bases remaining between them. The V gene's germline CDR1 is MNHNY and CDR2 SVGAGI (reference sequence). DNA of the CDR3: TGTGCCAGCAGTTACGGGGGGGACTCTGGAAACACCATATATTTT. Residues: CASSYGGDSGNTIYF.

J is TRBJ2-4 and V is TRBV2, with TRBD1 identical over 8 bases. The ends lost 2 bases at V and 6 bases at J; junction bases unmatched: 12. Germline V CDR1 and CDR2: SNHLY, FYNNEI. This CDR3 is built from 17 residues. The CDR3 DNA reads TGTGCCAGCAGTGAAAGCGCCATCCCAGGGGGCAGAAACATTCAGTACTTC. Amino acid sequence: CASSESAIPGGRNIQYF.

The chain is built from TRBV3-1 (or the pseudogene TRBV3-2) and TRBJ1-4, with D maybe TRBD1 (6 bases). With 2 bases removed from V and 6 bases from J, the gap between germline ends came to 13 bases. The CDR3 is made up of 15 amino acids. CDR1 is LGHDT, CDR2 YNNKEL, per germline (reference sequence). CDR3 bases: TGTGCCAGCAGCCAATCCGGGAACAGGGATGAAAAACTGTTTTTT. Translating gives CASSQSGNRDEKLFF.

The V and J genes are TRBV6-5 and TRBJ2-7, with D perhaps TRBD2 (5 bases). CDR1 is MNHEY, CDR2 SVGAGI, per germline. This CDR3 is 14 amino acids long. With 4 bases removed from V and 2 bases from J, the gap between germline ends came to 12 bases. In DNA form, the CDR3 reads TGTGCCAGCAGTTTCCCGGGGAGCACCTACGAGCAGTACTTC. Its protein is CASSFPGSTYEQYF.

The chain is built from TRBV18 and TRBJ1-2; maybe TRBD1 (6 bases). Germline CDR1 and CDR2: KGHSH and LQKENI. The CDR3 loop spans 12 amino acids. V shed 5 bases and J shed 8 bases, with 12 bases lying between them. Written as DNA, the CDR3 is TGTGCCAGCTCAGCAGGGGAGGGAGGCTACACCTTC. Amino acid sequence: CASSAGEGGYTF. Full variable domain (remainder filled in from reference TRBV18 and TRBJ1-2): NAGVMQNPRHLVRRRGQEARLRCSPMKGHSHVYWYRQLPEEGLKFMVYLQKENIIDESGMPKERFSAEFPKEGPSILRIQQVVRGDSAAYFCASSAGEGGYTFGSGTRLTVV.

CDR3 sequence (DNA): TGTGCCAGCAGCGGCTCCAGCGGGGGTAACAATGAGCAGTTCTTC. Its translation is CASSGSSGGNNEQFF. The chain links TRBV6-5 to TRBJ2-1; TRBD2 matches 8 bases. CDR3 length: 15 residues. J gave up 5 bases and V 6 bases, and 9 bases lay outside the gene matches. Per the germline V gene, CDR1 is MNHEY and CDR2 is SVGAGI.

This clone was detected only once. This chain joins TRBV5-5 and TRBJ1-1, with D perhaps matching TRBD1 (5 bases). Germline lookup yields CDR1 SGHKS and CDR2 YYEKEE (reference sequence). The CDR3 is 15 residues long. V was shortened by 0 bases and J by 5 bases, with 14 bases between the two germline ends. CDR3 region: CASSLANRQPTEAFF. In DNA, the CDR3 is TGTGCCAGCAGCTTGGCCAACCGACAGCCGACTGAAGCTTTCTTT.